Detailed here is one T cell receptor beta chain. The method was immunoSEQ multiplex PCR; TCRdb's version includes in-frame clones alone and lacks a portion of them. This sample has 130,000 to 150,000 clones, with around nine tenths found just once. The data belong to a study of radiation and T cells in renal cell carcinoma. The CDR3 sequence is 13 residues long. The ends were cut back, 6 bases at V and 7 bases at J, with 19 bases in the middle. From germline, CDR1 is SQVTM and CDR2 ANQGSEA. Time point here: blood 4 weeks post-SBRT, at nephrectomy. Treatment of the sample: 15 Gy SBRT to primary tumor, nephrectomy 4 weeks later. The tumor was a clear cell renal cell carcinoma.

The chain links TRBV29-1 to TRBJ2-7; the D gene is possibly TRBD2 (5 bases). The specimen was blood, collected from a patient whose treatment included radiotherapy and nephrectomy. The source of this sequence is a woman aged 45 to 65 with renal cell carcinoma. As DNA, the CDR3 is TGCAGCGTGGTTCGAGGGAAGCCTACGGAGCAGTACTTC. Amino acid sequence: CSVVRGKPTEQYF.